This TCR beta chain appears in the sequencing data of a study of Ad26.COV2.S vaccination and SARS-CoV-2 variants. Whole-study context: A COV1001 Ad26.COV2.S trial-arm participant provided the sample. Recipients of Ad26.COV2.S got it intramuscularly, once or twice 56 days apart.

Looked up from germline, CDR1 is KGHSH and CDR2 is LQKENI. Deletions cut 3 bases from V and 2 bases from J, with 6 bases between. The CDR3 is made up of 13 amino acids. Described treatment: some 19 received Ad26.COV2.S at low or high dose, single or two shots; roughly 5 received placebo; per-sample allocation not given. All samples were drawn on day 63, counting from the first vaccine or placebo injection. Regarding the study as a whole: Reports say spike-specific CD8+ and CD4+ T cell responses covered substantial breadth after vaccination.

This clone has only one observation. What it binds is not known. Using immunoSEQ multiplex PCR, the repertoire was profiled, and TCRdb retains in-frame clones only, with some absent. The table has a few hundred thousand clones, more than 80% seen once; the top ten hold 10% to 15%. This receptor was taken from a person between 18 and 59 years old who received the Ad26.COV2.S COVID-19 vaccine or a placebo. The chain recombines TRBV18 with TRBJ2-3; D unresolved. The sample here was peripheral blood, taken in a trial of Ad26.COV2.S vaccine versus placebo. The CDR3 is CASSPANTDTQYF. CDR3 in DNA: TGTGCCAGCTCACCCGCGAACACAGATACGCAGTATTTT.